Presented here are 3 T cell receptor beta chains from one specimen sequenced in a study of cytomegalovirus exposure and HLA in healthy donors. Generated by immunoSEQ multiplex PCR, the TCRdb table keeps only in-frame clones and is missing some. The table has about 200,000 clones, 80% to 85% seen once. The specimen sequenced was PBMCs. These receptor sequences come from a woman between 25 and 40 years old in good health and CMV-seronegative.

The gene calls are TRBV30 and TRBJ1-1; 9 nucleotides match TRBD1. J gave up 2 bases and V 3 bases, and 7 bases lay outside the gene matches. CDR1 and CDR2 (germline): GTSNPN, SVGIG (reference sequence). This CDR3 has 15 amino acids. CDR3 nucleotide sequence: TGTGCCTGGAGGTTGAGGGACAGGGCAAACACTGAAGCTTTCTTT. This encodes CAWRLRDRANTEAFF.

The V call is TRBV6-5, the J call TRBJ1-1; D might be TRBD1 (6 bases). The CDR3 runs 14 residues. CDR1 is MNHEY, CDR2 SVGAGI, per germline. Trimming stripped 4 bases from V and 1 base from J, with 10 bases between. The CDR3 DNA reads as TGTGCCAGCAGTTTTGGGACACCGAACACTGAAGCTTTCTTT. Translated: CASSFGTPNTEAFF.

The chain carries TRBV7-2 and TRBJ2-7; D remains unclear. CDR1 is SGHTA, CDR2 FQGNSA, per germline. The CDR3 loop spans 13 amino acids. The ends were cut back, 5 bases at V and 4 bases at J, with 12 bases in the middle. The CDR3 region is CASSPDTLYEQYF. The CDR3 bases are TGTGCCAGCAGCCCAGACACCCTGTACGAGCAGTACTTC.